Sequencing of this TCR beta chain was carried out in a study of Ad26.COV2.S vaccination and SARS-CoV-2 variants. At the level of the study: Recipients of Ad26.COV2.S got it intramuscularly, once or twice 56 days apart. Study results and limitations: The authors reported substantial breadth in spike-specific CD8+ and CD4+ T cell responses after vaccination. Across vaccine and placebo recipients, the breadth of non-spike TCRs was similar.

Germline CDR1 reads SGHRS; CDR2 reads YFSETQ. The CDR3 covers 16 residues. The J segment lost 0 bases and the V segment lost 4 bases, leaving 7 bases of the junction unmatched. The sample's treatment: some 20 received Ad26.COV2.S at low or high dose, single or two shots; roughly five received placebo; per-sample allocation not given. It was on day 63 after the first vaccine or placebo injection that samples were taken. Repertoires were generated with immunoSEQ multiplex PCR, while TCRdb's copy carries only in-frame clones and drops some. Of over 300,000 clones in the sample, 83% were seen once. Remarks on this clone: The antigen is unknown.

The TCR was taken from a person aged 18-65 years who received the Ad26.COV2.S COVID-19 vaccine or a placebo. Sequences were derived from peripheral blood, sampled in a trial of Ad26.COV2.S vaccine versus placebo. The chain links TRBV5-1 to TRBJ2-1; 7 positions agree with TRBD2. Written as DNA, the CDR3 is TGCGCCAGCAGCCTTACTAGCGCCAGCTCCTACAATGAGCAGTTCTTC. It is translated as CASSLTSASSYNEQFF.